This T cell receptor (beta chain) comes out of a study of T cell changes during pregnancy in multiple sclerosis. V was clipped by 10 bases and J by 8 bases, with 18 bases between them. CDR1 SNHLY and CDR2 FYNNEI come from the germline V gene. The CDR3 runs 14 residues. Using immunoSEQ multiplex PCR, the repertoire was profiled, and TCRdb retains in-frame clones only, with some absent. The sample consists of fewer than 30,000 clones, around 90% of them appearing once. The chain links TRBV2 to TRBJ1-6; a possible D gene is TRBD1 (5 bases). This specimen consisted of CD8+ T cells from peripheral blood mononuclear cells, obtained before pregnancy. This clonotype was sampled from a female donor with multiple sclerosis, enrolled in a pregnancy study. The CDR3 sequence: CATPGGVGDSPLHF. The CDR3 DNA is TGTGCCACCCCGGGGGGTGTGGGGGATTCACCCCTCCACTTT. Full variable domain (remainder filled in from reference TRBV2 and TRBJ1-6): EPEVTQTPSHQVTQMGQEVILRCVPISNHLYFYWYRQILGQKVEFLVSFYNNEISEKSEIFDDQFSVERPDGSNFTLKIRSTKLEDSAMYFCATPGGVGDSPLHFGNGTRLTVT.